Listed below are T cell receptor beta chains from one sample, sequenced in a study of cytomegalovirus exposure and HLA in healthy donors. Assay used: immunoSEQ multiplex PCR; TCRdb lists only in-frame clones, some missing. Recorded for this sample: approximately 82,000 clones. Sequenced: PBMCs. Every receptor here comes from a woman aged 60-75 years in good health and CMV-seronegative. Both conserved end residues are part of each CDR3. D genes are given only for firm matches.

TRBJ2-7	14	TRBV2	TRBD2	CASTRTSGAYEQYF	TGTGCCAGCACACGGACTAGCGGAGCTTACGAGCAGTACTTC
TRBJ2-3	17	TRBV9	TRBD2	CASSVGVAGGLPDTQYF	TGTGCCAGCAGCGTAGGAGTAGCGGGAGGTCTGCCAGATACGCAGTATTTT
TRBJ2-4	18	TRBV28	TRBD2	CAVPSGTKSLVAKNIQYF	TGTGCCGTTCCTTCCGGGACTAAATCCCTTGTAGCCAAAAACATTCAGTACTTC
TRBJ2-7	19	TRBV4-1	-	CASSQDSPHQQGILYEQYF	TGCGCCAGCAGCCAAGATAGCCCCCATCAGCAGGGTATCCTCTACGAGCAGTACTTC
TRBJ1-4	16	TRBV4-2	TRBD1	CASSQDHGTGNEKLFF	TGTGCCAGCAGCCAAGATCACGGGACAGGGAATGAAAAACTGTTTTTT
TRBJ2-7	15	TRBV5-1	-	CASSLAQPNYYEQYF	TGCGCCAGCAGCTTGGCCCAGCCTAACTACTACGAGCAGTACTTC
TRBJ2-2	16	TRBV2	TRBD2	CASSAYSGMGAGELFF	TGTGCCAGCAGCGCGTATAGCGGGATGGGGGCCGGGGAGCTGTTTTTT
TRBJ2-1	16	TRBV9	TRBD1	CASTIGGDRGLGEQFF	TGTGCCAGCACTATAGGGGGGGACAGGGGGCTGGGTGAGCAGTTCTTC
TRBJ2-7	13	TRBV27	-	CASRPEVTYEQYF	TGTGCCAGCCGGCCTGAGGTAACCTACGAGCAGTACTTC
TRBJ2-7	15	TRBV2	TRBD2	CASSEGLAGVYEQYF	TGTGCCAGCAGTGAAGGTTTAGCGGGAGTCTACGAGCAGTACTTC
TRBJ2-3	14	TRBV7-3	TRBD2	CASSLAAYTDTQYF	TGTGCCAGCAGCCTAGCGGCTTACACAGATACGCAGTATTTT